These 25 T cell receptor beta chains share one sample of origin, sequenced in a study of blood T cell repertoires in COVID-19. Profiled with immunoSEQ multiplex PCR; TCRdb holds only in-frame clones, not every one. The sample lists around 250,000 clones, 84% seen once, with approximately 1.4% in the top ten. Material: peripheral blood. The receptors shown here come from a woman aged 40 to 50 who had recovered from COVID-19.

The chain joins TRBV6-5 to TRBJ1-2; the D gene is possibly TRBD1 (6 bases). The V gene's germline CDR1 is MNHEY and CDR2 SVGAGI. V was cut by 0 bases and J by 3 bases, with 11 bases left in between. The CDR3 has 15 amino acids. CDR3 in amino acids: CASSYSRDTYYGYTF. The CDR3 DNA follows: TGTGCCAGCAGTTACTCAAGGGACACCTACTATGGCTACACCTTC.

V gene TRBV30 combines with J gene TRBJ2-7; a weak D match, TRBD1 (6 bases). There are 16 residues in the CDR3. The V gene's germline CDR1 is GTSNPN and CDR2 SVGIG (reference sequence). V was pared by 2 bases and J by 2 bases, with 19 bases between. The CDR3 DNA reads TGTGCCTGGAGTCATACCTCCGGGACAACTCCCTACGAGCAGTACTTC. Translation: CAWSHTSGTTPYEQYF.

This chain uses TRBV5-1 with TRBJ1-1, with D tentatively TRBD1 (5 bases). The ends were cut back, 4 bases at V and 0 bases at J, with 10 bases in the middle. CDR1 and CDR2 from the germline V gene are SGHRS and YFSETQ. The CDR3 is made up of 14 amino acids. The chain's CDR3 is CASSPRQMNTEAFF. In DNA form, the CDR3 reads TGCGCCAGCAGCCCGAGACAGATGAACACTGAAGCTTTCTTT.

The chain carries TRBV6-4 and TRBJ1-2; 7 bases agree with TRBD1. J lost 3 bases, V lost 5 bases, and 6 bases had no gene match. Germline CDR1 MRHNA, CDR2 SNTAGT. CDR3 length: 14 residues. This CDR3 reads CASSPDREYYGYTF. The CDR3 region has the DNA TGTGCCAGCAGTCCAGACAGGGAGTACTATGGCTACACCTTC.

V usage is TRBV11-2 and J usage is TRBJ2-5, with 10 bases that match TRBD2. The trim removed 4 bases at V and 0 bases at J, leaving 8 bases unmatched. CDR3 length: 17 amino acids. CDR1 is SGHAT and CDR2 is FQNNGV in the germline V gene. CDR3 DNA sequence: TGTGCCAGCAGCTCCAGCTTACTAGCGGGGTACCAAGAGACCCAGTACTTC. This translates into CASSSSLLAGYQETQYF.

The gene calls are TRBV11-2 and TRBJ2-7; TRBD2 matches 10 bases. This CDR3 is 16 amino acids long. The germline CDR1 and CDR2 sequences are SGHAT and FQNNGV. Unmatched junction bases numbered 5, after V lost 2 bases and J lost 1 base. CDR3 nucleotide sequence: TGTGCCAGCAGCTTAAAATTAGCGGGGGGTTCCTACGAGCAGTACTTC. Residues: CASSLKLAGGSYEQYF.

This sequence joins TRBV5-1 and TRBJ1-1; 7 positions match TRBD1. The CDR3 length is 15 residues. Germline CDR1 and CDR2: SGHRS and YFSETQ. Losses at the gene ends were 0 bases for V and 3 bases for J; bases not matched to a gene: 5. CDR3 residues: CASSLDDRVYTEAFF. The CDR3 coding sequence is TGCGCCAGCAGCTTGGATGACAGGGTATACACTGAAGCTTTCTTT.

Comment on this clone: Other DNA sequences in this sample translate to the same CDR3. The CDR3 DNA reads as TGCAGCGTTGGACAGGTTTACGAGCAGTACTTC. Amino acids: CSVGQVYEQYF. The gene calls are TRBV29-1 and TRBJ2-7; TRBD1 is a possible D gene (6 bases). Deletions cut 4 bases from V and 4 bases from J, with 8 bases between. CDR1 SQVTM and CDR2 ANQGSEA come from the germline V gene. This CDR3 has 11 amino acids.

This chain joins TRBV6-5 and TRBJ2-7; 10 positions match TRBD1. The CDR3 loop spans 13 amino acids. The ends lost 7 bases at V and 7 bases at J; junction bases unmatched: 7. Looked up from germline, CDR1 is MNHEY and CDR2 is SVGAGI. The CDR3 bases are TGTGCCAGCAAGGGACAGGGGATCAGGGAGCAGTACTTC. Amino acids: CASKGQGIREQYF.

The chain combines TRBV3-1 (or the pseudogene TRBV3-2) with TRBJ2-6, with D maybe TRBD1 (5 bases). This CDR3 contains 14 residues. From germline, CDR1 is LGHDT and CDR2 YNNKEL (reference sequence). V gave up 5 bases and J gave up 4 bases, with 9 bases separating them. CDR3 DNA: TGTGCCAGCAGCTCCCGACAGGGGGCCAACGTCCTGACTTTC. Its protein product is CASSSRQGANVLTF.

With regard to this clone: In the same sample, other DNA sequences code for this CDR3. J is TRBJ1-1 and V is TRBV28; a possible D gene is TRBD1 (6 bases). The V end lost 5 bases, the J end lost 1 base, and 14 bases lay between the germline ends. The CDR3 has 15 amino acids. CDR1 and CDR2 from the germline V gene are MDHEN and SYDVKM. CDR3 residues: CASSPRGGGNTEAFF. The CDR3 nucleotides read TGTGCCAGCAGTCCGAGAGGGGGGGGGAACACTGAAGCTTTCTTT.

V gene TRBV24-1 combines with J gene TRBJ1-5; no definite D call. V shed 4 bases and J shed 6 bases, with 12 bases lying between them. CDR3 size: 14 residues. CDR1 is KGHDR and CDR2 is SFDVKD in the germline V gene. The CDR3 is CATSDGGMGQPQHF. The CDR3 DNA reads TGTGCCACCAGTGACGGAGGGATGGGTCAGCCCCAGCATTTT.

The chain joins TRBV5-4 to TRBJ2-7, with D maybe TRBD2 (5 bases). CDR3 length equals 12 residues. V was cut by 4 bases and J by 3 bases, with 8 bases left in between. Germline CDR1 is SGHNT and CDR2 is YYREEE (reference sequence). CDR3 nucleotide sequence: TGTGCCAGCAGCATGGACTTCTACGAGCAGTACTTC. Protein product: CASSMDFYEQYF.

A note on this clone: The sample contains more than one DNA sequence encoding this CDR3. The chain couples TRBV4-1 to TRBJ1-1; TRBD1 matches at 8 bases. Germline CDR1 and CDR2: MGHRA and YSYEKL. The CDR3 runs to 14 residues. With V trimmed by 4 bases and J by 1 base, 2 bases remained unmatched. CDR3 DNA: TGCGCCAGCAGCCCCACAGGGGGGAACACTGAAGCTTTCTTT. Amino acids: CASSPTGGNTEAFF.

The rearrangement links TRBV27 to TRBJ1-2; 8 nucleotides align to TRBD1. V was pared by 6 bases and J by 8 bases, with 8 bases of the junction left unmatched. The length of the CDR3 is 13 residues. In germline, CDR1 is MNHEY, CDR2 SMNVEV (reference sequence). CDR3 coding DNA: TGTGCCAGCAGCCTAAGGACAGGGTTCGGCTACACCTTC. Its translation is CASSLRTGFGYTF.

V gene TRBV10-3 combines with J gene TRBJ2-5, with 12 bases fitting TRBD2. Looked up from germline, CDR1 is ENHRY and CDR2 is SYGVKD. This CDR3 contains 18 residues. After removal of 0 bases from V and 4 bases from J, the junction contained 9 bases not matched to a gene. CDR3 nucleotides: TGTGCCATCAGTGAGTCCCCCCAACTAGCGGGGGGTAGAGAGACCCAGTACTTC. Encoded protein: CAISESPQLAGGRETQYF.

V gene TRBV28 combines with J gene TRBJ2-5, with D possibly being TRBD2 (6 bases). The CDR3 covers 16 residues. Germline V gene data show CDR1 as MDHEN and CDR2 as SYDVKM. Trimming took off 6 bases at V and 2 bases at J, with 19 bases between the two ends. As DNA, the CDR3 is TGTGCCAGCAGCGAGCTGGGGACTTTTATGCAAGAGACCCAGTACTTC. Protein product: CASSELGTFMQETQYF.

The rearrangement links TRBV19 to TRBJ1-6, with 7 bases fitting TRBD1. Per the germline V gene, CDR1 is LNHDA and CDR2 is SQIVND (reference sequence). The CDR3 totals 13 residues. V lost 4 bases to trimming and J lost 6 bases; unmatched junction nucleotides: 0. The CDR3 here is CASSRDSNSPLHF. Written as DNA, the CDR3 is TGTGCCAGTAGTAGGGACAGTAATTCACCCCTCCACTTT. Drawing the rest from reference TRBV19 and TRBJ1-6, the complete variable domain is DGGITQSPKYLFRKEGQNVTLSCEQNLNHDAMYWYRQDPGQGLRLIYYSQIVNDFQKGDIAEGYSVSREKKESFPLTVTSAQKNPTAFYLCASSRDSNSPLHFGNGTRLTVT.

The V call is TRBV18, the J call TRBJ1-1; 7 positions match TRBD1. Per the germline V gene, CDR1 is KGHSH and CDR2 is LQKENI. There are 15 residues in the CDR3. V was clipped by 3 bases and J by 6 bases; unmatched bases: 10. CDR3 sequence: CASSPRQGTIPEAFF. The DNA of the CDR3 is TGTGCCAGCTCACCCCGACAGGGAACGATTCCTGAAGCTTTCTTT.

This CDR3 reads CASSYVQGRGVYGYTF. For the CDR3, the DNA is TGTGCCAGCAGTTACGTTCAGGGCAGGGGAGTCTATGGCTACACCTTC. The chain recombines TRBV6-5 with TRBJ1-2; TRBD1 is a possible D gene (6 bases). Germline V gene lookup returns CDR1 MNHEY and CDR2 SVGAGI. The CDR3 is made up of 16 amino acids. V lost 2 bases and J 4 bases, leaving 17 bases between the germline ends.

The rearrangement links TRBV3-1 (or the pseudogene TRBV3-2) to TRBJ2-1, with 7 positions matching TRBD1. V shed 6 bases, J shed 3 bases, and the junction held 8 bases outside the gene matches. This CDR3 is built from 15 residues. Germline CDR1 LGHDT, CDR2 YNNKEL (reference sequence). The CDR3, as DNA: TGTGCCAGCAGAAAAACTCGGGACAGCTACAATGAGCAGTTCTTC. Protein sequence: CASRKTRDSYNEQFF.

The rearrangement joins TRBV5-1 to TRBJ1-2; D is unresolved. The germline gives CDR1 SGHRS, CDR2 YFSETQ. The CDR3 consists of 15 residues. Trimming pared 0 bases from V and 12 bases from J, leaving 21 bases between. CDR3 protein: CASSLVVGSVMFHTF. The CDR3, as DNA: TGCGCCAGCAGCTTGGTTGTAGGGAGTGTTATGTTCCACACCTTC.

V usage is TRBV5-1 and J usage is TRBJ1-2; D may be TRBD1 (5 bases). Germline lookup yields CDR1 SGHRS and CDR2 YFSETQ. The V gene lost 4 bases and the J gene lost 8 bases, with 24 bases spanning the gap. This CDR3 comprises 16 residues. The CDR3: CASSPLARTMTWGYTF. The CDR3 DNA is TGCGCCAGCAGCCCCCTCGCGAGGACAATGACCTGGGGCTACACCTTC.

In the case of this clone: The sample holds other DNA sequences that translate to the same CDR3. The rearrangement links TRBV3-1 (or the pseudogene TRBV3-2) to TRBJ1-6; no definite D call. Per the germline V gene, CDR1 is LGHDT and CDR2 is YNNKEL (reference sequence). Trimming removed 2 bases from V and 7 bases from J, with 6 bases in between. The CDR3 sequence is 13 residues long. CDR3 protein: CASSQSGNSPLHF. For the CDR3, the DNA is TGTGCCAGCAGCCAATCCGGGAATTCACCCCTCCACTTT.

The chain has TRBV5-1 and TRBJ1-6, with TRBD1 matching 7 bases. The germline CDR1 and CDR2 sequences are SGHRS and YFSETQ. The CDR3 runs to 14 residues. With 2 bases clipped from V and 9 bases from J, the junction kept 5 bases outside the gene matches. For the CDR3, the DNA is TGCGCCAGCAGCTTTACAGGGGTAGGTTCACCCCTCCACTTT. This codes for CASSFTGVGSPLHF.